The 16 T cell receptor beta chains in this list originate from one sample, sequenced in a study of early T cells in non-severe SARS-CoV-2 infection. TCRdb re-called the 5' RACE reads through MiXCR, storing one row per CDR3 protein. The sample has 40,000 to 55,000 distinct CDR3 sequences; about 6% are singletons. Source: whole blood, taken at baseline. The receptor set was obtained from an adult who was a healthcare worker with PCR-confirmed SARS-CoV-2 infection or an uninfected control (not recorded which).

The chain carries TRBV7-3 and TRBJ1-5; D is possibly TRBD1 (5 bases). CDR1 and CDR2 from the germline V gene are SGHTA and FQGTGA. V lost 2 bases and J 10 bases, leaving 12 bases between the germline ends. The CDR3 runs 13 residues. Here the CDR3 reads CASSLGWGEPQHF. CDR3 bases: TGTGCCAGCAGCTTAGGGTGGGGGGAACCCCAGCATTTT. Looking up the rest from reference TRBV7-3 and TRBJ1-5 gives the full variable domain: GAGVSQTPSNKVTEKGKYVELRCDPISGHTALYWYRQSLGQGPEFLIYFQGTGAADDSGLPNDRFFAVRPEGSVSTLKIQRTERGDSAVYLCASSLGWGEPQHFGDGTRLSIL.

Ten or more counts support this clonotype. The rearrangement joins TRBV9 to TRBJ1-1; 10 bases are a match to TRBD1. CDR3 size: 14 residues. V shed 3 bases, J shed 5 bases, and the junction held 4 bases outside the gene matches. The germline CDR1 and CDR2 sequences are SGDLS and YYNGEE. This CDR3 reads CASSAGTGVTEAFF. The CDR3 DNA reads TGTGCCAGCAGCGCAGGGACAGGGGTTACTGAAGCTTTCTTT.

The CDR3 DNA is TGCAGTGCTAGATCCCGGGACAGCTCCTACGAGCAGTACTTC. Translated, it gives CSARSRDSSYEQYF. V is TRBV20-1 and J is TRBJ2-7; 7 positions match TRBD1. CDR3 length: 14 amino acids. Germline V gives CDR1 DFQATT, CDR2 SNEGSKA (reference sequence). V gave up 2 bases and J gave up 0 bases; unmatched junction bases: 4.

The chain is built from TRBV10-3 and TRBJ1-3; TRBD1 is a possible D gene (5 bases). The germline CDR1 and CDR2 sequences are ENHRY and SYGVKD. Trimming took off 10 bases at V and 0 bases at J, with 7 bases between the two ends. The CDR3 covers 12 residues. CDR3 sequence reads: CATGASGNTIYF. CDR3 bases: TGTGCCACCGGGGCCTCTGGAAACACCATATATTTT.

The chain has TRBV2 and TRBJ2-2; 7 nucleotides align to TRBD1. J gave up 1 base and V 10 bases, and 12 bases lay outside the gene matches. The CDR3 extends over 16 amino acids. CDR1 and CDR2 from the germline V gene are SNHLY and FYNNEI. The CDR3 spells CATRPRTGGNTGELFF. The CDR3, as DNA: TGTGCCACCAGACCGAGGACAGGTGGGAACACCGGGGAGCTGTTTTTT.

In its sample, this clonotype was seen many times. The chain is built from TRBV10-3 and TRBJ2-2; unclear D gene. CDR1 is ENHRY, CDR2 SYGVKD, per germline. This CDR3 comprises 15 residues. Trimming left V 0 bases short and J 0 bases short, with 5 bases between. The CDR3 DNA reads TGTGCCATCAGTGAGTCACAGTCGAACACCGGGGAGCTGTTTTTT. Amino acid sequence: CAISESQSNTGELFF.

The chain couples TRBV2 to TRBJ2-7, with TRBD2 as a possible D gene (6 bases). Between the trimmed V and J ends, which lost 4 bases and 6 bases, there was a span of 13 bases. In germline, CDR1 is SNHLY, CDR2 FYNNEI. The CDR3 runs 13 residues. The CDR3 bases are TGTGCCAGCAGTGTAATCGGGAGTGGCGAGCAGTACTTC. It yields the protein CASSVIGSGEQYF.

This clonotype was detected many times. The V and J genes are TRBV7-8 and TRBJ1-5; D is unresolved. The V gene's germline CDR1 is SGHVS and CDR2 FQNEAQ. The CDR3 consists of 13 residues. V shed 5 bases and J shed 11 bases, with 16 bases lying between them. This chain's CDR3 is CASSPIEGAAQHF. CDR3 nucleotide sequence: TGTGCCAGCAGCCCCATTGAGGGCGCGGCCCAGCATTTT. Filled out from reference TRBV7-8 and TRBJ1-5, the complete variable domain reads GAGVSQSPRYKVAKRGQDVALRCDPISGHVSLFWYQQALGQGPEFLTYFQNEAQLDKSGLPSDRFFAERPEGSVSTLKIQRTQQEDSAVYLCASSPIEGAAQHFGDGTRLSIL.

This clonotype was observed once. The chain combines TRBV5-6 with TRBJ1-6; D gene ambiguous. Germline V gene data show CDR1 as SGHDT and CDR2 as YYEEEE. The length of the CDR3 is 16 residues. Trimming removed 5 bases at V and 5 bases at J, with 17 bases between. The CDR3 is CASRPTVGRNNSPLHF. In DNA, the CDR3 is TGTGCCAGCAGGCCAACAGTTGGGCGGAATAATTCACCCCTCCACTTT.

This clonotype was seen many times. V usage is TRBV12-3 or TRBV12-4 and J usage is TRBJ1-5; D is unresolved. The CDR3 totals 14 residues. Between the trimmed V and J ends, which lost 6 bases and 5 bases, there was a span of 14 bases. This CDR3 is CASRITVSDQPQHF. In DNA, the CDR3 is TGTGCCAGCAGAATCACCGTCTCGGATCAGCCCCAGCATTTT.

This clonotype has at least ten counts. CDR3 in DNA: TGTGCCAGCAGCCAAGGACGGGGCATCTGGTACCAAGAGACCCAGTACTTC. Protein: CASSQGRGIWYQETQYF. The gene calls are TRBV3-1 and TRBJ2-5; D is tentatively TRBD1 or TRBD2 (5 bases each). Germline V gives CDR1 LGHDT, CDR2 YNNKEL (reference sequence). The germline V and J ends were trimmed by 1 base and 0 bases, with 15 bases remaining between them. The CDR3 is 17 amino acids.

This chain uses TRBV6-6 with TRBJ2-1; D gene uncertain. Germline CDR1 MNHNY, CDR2 SVGAGI (reference sequence). V was pared by 6 bases and J by 4 bases, with 10 bases between. The CDR3 is made up of 13 amino acids. This chain's CDR3 is CASSTATYNEQFF. The CDR3 nucleotides are TGTGCCAGCAGCACGGCCACTTACAATGAGCAGTTCTTC.

This clonotype has a count of ten or more. V usage is TRBV2 and J usage is TRBJ2-3; D is tentatively TRBD1 or TRBD2 (6 bases each). V was trimmed by 6 bases and J by 0 bases, leaving 13 bases between them. CDR3 size: 15 residues. Germline CDR1 reads SNHLY; CDR2 reads FYNNEI. The CDR3 is CASRQTGASTDTQYF. CDR3 nucleotide sequence: TGTGCCAGCAGACAAACGGGGGCTAGCACAGATACGCAGTATTTT.

In this sample, this clonotype turned up many times. The chain links TRBV5-4 to TRBJ2-7; no clear D gene. V was pared by 4 bases and J by 3 bases, with 5 bases between. The germline V gene has CDR1 SGHNT and CDR2 YYREEE (reference sequence). This CDR3 region has 11 residues. The CDR3 sequence is CASSLDYEQYF. The CDR3 DNA reads TGTGCCAGCAGCCTTGACTACGAGCAGTACTTC.

The chain recombines TRBV4-2 with TRBJ2-5; D possibly corresponds to TRBD1 (6 bases). Germline V lookup: CDR1 LGHNA, CDR2 YNFKEQ. The CDR3 has 16 residues. V dropped 0 bases and J dropped 2 bases, with 13 bases sitting between them. In nucleotides, the CDR3 is TGTGCCAGCAGCCAAGAGGGGGCACAGTCTCAAGAGACCCAGTACTTC. Its protein product is CASSQEGAQSQETQYF.

The V gene is TRBV24-1, the J gene TRBJ2-3; unclear D gene. This CDR3 is 16 amino acids long. The V gene lost 2 bases and the J gene lost 6 bases, with 17 bases spanning the gap. Germline lookup yields CDR1 KGHDR and CDR2 SFDVKD. Written as DNA, the CDR3 is TGTGCCACCAGTGATTCGAGCTCCGTCGTGTTGGATACGCAGTATTTT. It yields the protein CATSDSSSVVLDTQYF.